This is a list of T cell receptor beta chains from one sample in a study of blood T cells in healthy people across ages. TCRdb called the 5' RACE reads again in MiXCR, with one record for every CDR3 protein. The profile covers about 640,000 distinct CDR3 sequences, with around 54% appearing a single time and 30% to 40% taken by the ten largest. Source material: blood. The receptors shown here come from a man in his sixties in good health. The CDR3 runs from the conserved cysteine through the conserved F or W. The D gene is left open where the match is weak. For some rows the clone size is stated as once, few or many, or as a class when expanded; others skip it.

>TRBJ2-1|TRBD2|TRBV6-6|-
TGTGCCAGCAGTTACTCGGGGCTAGCGGGGAGGAATGAGCAGTTCTTC
CASSYSGLAGRNEQFF
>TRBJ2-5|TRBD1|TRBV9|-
TGTGCCAGCAGCGTAGGCCAGACAGGGGAAGAGACCCAGTACTTC
CASSVGQTGEETQYF
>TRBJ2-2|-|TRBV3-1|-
TGTGCCAGCAGCCAAATGGGGGCAGGGAACGGGGAGCTGTTTTTT
CASSQMGAGNGELFF
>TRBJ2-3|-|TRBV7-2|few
TGTGCCAGCAGCCGAAGCATGGTAGATACGCAGTATTTT
CASSRSMVDTQYF
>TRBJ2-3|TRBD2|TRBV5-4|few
TGTGCCAGCAGCTTGGTCCTAGCGGGGGGGCCTTTCACCCCCAGAGATACGCAGTATTTT
CASSLVLAGGPFTPRDTQYF
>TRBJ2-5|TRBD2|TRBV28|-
TGTGCCAGCGGCAGCGGGGTTGAGACCCAGTACTTC
CASGSGVETQYF
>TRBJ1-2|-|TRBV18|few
TGTGCCAGCTCACCCGAGACAGACTATGGCTACACCTTC
CASSPETDYGYTF
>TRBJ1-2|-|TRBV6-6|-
TGTGCCAGCCACGGGAACTATGGCTACACCTTC
CASHGNYGYTF
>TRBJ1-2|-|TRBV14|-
TGTGCCAGCATCCCAAACCACCGGGGTAACTATGGCTACACCTTC
CASIPNHRGNYGYTF
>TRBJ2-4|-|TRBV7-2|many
TGTGCCAGCAGCTTACAGAGAACGTATGGCAAAAACATTCAGTACTTC
CASSLQRTYGKNIQYF
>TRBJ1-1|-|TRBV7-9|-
TGTGCCAGCAGAGAACAGATCTTGAACACTGAAGCTTTCTTT
CASREQILNTEAFF
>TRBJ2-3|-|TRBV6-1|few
TGTGCCAGCAGTAGCCCATTCGGAGTTCCTGTTCTCGATACGCAGTATTTT
CASSSPFGVPVLDTQYF
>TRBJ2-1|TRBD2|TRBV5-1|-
TGCGCCAGCAGCTTGATCGAGCGGGGGAACAATGAGCAGTTCTTC
CASSLIERGNNEQFF
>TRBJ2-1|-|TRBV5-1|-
TGCGCCAGCAGCTTGTCTGCGGGGGCGCCCTACAATGAGCAGTTCTTC
CASSLSAGAPYNEQFF
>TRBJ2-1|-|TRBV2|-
TGTGCCACCGAGGGTAGGGGGTACAATGAGCAGTTCTTC
CATEGRGYNEQFF
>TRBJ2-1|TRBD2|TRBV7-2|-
TGTGCCAGCAGAAATAGCGGGGCCTCCTACAATGAGCAGTTCTTC
CASRNSGASYNEQFF
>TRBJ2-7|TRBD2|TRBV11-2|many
TGTGCCAGCAGCCCCCTGGTTGTAGCGGGGGGGCTTAATGAGCAGTACTTC
CASSPLVVAGGLNEQYF
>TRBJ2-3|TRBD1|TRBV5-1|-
TGCGCCAGCAGCCCGGACAGGGGACGTGCAGATACGCAGTATTTT
CASSPDRGRADTQYF
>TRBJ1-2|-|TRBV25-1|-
TGTGCCAGCAGGGTTAACAGTGGCTATGGCTACACCTTC
CASRVNSGYGYTF
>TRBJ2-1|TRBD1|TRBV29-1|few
TGCAGCGTTGGGACAGGGGGTTCTGAGCAGTTCTTC
CSVGTGGSEQFF
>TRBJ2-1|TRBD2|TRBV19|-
TGTGCCAGTAGTATAGCGGGGGGGCCTTGGGAGCAGTTCTTC
CASSIAGGPWEQFF
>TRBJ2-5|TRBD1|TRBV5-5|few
TGTGCCAGCAGCTTGAGGGACAGGGGTCCCCAAGAGACCCAGTACTTC
CASSLRDRGPQETQYF
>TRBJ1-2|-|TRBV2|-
TGTGCCAGCAAAGCAGGGGCCTTATATGGCTACACCTTC
CASKAGALYGYTF
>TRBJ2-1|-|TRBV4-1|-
TGCGCCAGCAGCCAAGACGGGGGCCGGCAGTTCTTC
CASSQDGGRQFF
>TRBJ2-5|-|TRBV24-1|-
TGTGCCACCAGTGATCTCGATAGGGGGTTGACCAATGAGCAGTACTTC
CATSDLDRGLTNEQYF
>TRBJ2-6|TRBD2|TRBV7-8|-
TGTGCCAGCAGCTCCCGGACTAGCTTAACCCGCTCTGGGGCCAACGTCCTGACTTTC
CASSSRTSLTRSGANVLTF
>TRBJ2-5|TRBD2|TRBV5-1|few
TGCGCCAGCAGCTTGGGATCTAGCGGGAAGGAGACCCAGTACTTC
CASSLGSSGKETQYF
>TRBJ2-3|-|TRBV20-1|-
TGCAGTGCTAGTGGCCCGGGACAAAGCACAGATACGCAGTATTTT
CSASGPGQSTDTQYF
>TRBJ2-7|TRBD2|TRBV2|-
TGTGCCAGCAGTGGGTCGGCGGGGGACCCCTACGAGCAGTACTTC
CASSGSAGDPYEQYF
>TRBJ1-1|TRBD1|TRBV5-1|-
TGCGCCAGCAGCTTGGGACAGGGGATTTACACTGAAGCTTTCTTT
CASSLGQGIYTEAFF
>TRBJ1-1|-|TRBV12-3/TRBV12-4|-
TGTGCCAGCAGTTTATTAAGGAACACTGAAGCTTTCTTT
CASSLLRNTEAFF
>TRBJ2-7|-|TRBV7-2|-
TGTGCCAGCAGCCACACCGGGCCTACATCCTACGAGCAGTACTTC
CASSHTGPTSYEQYF
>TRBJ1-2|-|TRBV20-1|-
TGCAGTGCTAGAGATTTGAGGGGCGGAGGCTATGGCTACACCTTC
CSARDLRGGGYGYTF
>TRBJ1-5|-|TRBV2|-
TGTGCCAGCAGTGGGGGTCCCGGGAGGGATCAGCCCCAGCATTTT
CASSGGPGRDQPQHF
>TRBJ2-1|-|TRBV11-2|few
TGTGCCAGCAGCTTAAGGGGGGGAGCCTCCTACAATGAGCAGTTCTTC
CASSLRGGASYNEQFF
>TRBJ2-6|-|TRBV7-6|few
TGTGCCAGCAGTTCCTTACGTGGGAGCCCTGGGGCCAACGTCCTGACTTTC
CASSSLRGSPGANVLTF
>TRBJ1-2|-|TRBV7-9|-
TGTGCCAGCAGCTTATGGGGGGACAAGAACTATGGCTACACCTTC
CASSLWGDKNYGYTF
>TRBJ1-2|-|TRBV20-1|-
TGCAGTGCTAGTTGGGGGGATGGCTACACCTTC
CSASWGDGYTF
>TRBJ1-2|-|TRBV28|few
TGTGCCAGCAATCAGGGCCCCTATGGCTACACCTTC
CASNQGPYGYTF
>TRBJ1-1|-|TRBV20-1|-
TGCAGTGCTAGTGGGACCCCGGAGACGCCTTTCTTT
CSASGTPETPFF
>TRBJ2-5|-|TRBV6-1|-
TGTGCCAGCAGTGAATGGGCAGGGAAGGAGTACTTC
CASSEWAGKEYF
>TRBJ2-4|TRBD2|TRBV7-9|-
TGTGCCAGCAGCTTAGAAGGGGAGGGATGGAGCATTCAGTACTTC
CASSLEGEGWSIQYF
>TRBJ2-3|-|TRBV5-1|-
TGCGCCAGCAGCTTGGCGGGCAGAAGCACAGATACGCAGTATTTT
CASSLAGRSTDTQYF
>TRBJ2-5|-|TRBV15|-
TGTGCCACCAGCAGAGAATACGGAAACCAAGAGACCCAGTACTTC
CATSREYGNQETQYF
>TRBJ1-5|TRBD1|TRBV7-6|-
TGTGCCAGCAGCCCGGACAGGGTTGGTCAGCCCCAGCATTTT
CASSPDRVGQPQHF
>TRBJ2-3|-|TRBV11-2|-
TGTGCCAGCAGCTTTGTAGGCGAAGCAGATACGCAGTATTTT
CASSFVGEADTQYF
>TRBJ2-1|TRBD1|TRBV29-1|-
TGCAGCGCCCTAACGGGACAGTCCTACAATGAGCAGTTCTTC
CSALTGQSYNEQFF
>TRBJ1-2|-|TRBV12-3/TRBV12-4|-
TGTGCCAGCAGTTGGCCTGGACAGCTGTATGGCTACACCTTC
CASSWPGQLYGYTF
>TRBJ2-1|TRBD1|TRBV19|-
TGTGCCAGTAGTGGGACAGGGGGCACCCTTGGGCATGAGCAGTTCTTC
CASSGTGGTLGHEQFF
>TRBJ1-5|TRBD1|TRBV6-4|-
TGTGCCAGCAGTCAACAGGGGGGGACTAATCAGCCCCAGCATTTT
CASSQQGGTNQPQHF
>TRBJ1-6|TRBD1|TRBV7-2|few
TGTGCCAGCAGCCCGACAGGGGGCTATAATTCACCCCTCCACTTT
CASSPTGGYNSPLHF
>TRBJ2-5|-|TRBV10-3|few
TGTGCCATCAGTGAGTCGATGGGTCGGGGAGAGACCCAGTACTTC
CAISESMGRGETQYF
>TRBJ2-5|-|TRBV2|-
TGTGCCAGCACCGGCAACCAAGAGACCCAGTACTTC
CASTGNQETQYF